A selection of T cell receptor beta chains follows, all from one sample in a study of blood T cell repertoires in COVID-19. TCRdb's copy holds only in-frame clones and misses some; the assay was immunoSEQ multiplex PCR. The sample has about 350,000 clones; roughly 89% are singletons. Sequenced: peripheral blood. The receptor set was obtained from a woman aged 60-70 years with COVID-19, enrolled during active disease. CDR3s include the opening cysteine and the closing phenylalanine or tryptophan. The order of the fields is clone size, CDR3 length, J gene, D gene, V gene, CDR3 DNA, CDR3 protein. D genes are given only for firm matches. The size entry is marked missing in some rows and otherwise reads once, few, many or a size class.

. 19 TRBJ1-1 TRBD1 TRBV19 TGTGCCAGTAGGGCTAAGGCGGGACAGGGGAAAGTCTTCGTGACTGAAGCTTTCTTT CASRAKAGQGKVFVTEAFF
. 15 TRBJ2-5 TRBD1 TRBV7-9 TGTGCCAGCAGCTTAGGGGACAGACTGACAGAGACCCAGTACTTC CASSLGDRLTETQYF
. 12 TRBJ1-2 . TRBV6-2/TRBV6-3 TGTGCCAGCAGCCAGGGGCGGAAAGGCTACACCTTC CASSQGRKGYTF
. 15 TRBJ1-2 TRBD1 TRBV5-1 TGCGCCAGCTACCCCCCCGGGACAGGAGTCTATGGCTACACCTTC CASYPPGTGVYGYTF
. 16 TRBJ2-3 . TRBV18 TGTGCCAGCTCACCAGTCGGAGAGGGGGTAAGAGATACGCAGTATTTT CASSPVGEGVRDTQYF
. 18 TRBJ2-7 . TRBV28 TGTGCCAGCAGTTTTATCAGGGGAAGAACGGGGGGCTCCTACGAGCAGTACTTC CASSFIRGRTGGSYEQYF
. 14 TRBJ1-5 . TRBV5-6 TGTGCCAGCAGAAGTCGGGGGGGCAATCAGCCCCAGCATTTT CASRSRGGNQPQHF
. 15 TRBJ2-3 . TRBV6-5 TGTGCCAGCAGTTTGCCAGGGGCTTTCACAGATACGCAGTATTTT CASSLPGAFTDTQYF
. 16 TRBJ1-3 TRBD1 TRBV18 TGTGCCAGCTCCTCCACGGGGACAGCCTCTGGAAACACCATATATTTT CASSSTGTASGNTIYF
. 16 TRBJ1-4 . TRBV21-1 TGTGCCAGCAGCAAATGGCCGGCAGGGGGTTGTGAAAAACTGTTTTTT CASSKWPAGGCEKLFF
. 15 TRBJ2-1 . TRBV18 TGTGCCAGCTCACCGCAGGGTACTTCCTACAATGAGCAGTTCTTC CASSPQGTSYNEQFF
. 11 TRBJ1-2 . TRBV10-2 TGCGCCAGCACCGATCGGTATGGCTACACCTTC CASTDRYGYTF
. 15 TRBJ1-1 . TRBV18 TGTGCCAGCTCACCTCAGGGGCAAACGAACACTGAAGCTTTCTTT CASSPQGQTNTEAFF
. 16 TRBJ1-1 . TRBV3-1/TRBV3-2 TGTGCCAGCAGCCCATCGTGGGGGGGACTTGACACTGAAGCTTTCTTT CASSPSWGGLDTEAFF
. 18 TRBJ2-3 TRBD2 TRBV28 TGTGCCAGCAGTACTGCCGGGACTAGCGGAACTAGCACAGATACGCAGTATTTT CASSTAGTSGTSTDTQYF
. 14 TRBJ2-5 TRBD2 TRBV2 TGTGCCAGCAGGCAGGGAGGGTCCCAAGAGACCCAGTACTTC CASRQGGSQETQYF
. 15 TRBJ1-2 TRBD1 TRBV19 TGTGCCAGTAGTAACTGGACAGGGCAACTCTATGGCTACACCTTC CASSNWTGQLYGYTF
. 14 TRBJ1-2 . TRBV5-1 TGCGCCAGCAGCTTGGTTCCAGATAACTATGGCTACACCTTC CASSLVPDNYGYTF
once 14 TRBJ1-1 . TRBV5-1 TGCGCCAGCAGCTTGTTAGCACTGAACACTGAAGCTTTCTTT CASSLLALNTEAFF
. 16 TRBJ2-1 . TRBV18 TGTGCCAGCTCACCCACAGGGTCCCGCTCCTACAATGAGCAGTTCTTC CASSPTGSRSYNEQFF
. 15 TRBJ1-5 . TRBV7-8 TGTGCCAGCAGCTTAGCCTCTGGGGCGAATCAGCCCCAGCATTTT CASSLASGANQPQHF
few 17 TRBJ1-5 TRBD1 TRBV28 TGTGCCAGCAGGCCAAATAGAGGACAGGGTAGCAATCAGCCCCAGCATTTT CASRPNRGQGSNQPQHF
. 14 TRBJ2-5 TRBD2 TRBV5-1 TGCGCCAGCAGCGCCGGACTAGCACAAGAGACCCAGTACTTC CASSAGLAQETQYF
. 13 TRBJ2-7 . TRBV3-1/TRBV3-2 TGTGCCAGCACCCCGCCGGGAACCTACGAGCAGTACTTC CASTPPGTYEQYF
. 14 TRBJ2-7 TRBD1 TRBV19 TGTGCCAGTAGTGCCCCGGGACAGTCCTACGAGCAGTACTTC CASSAPGQSYEQYF
. 15 TRBJ1-5 TRBD1 TRBV2 TGTGCCAGCAGTGACCGGGACAGGGGGAATCAGCCCCAGCATTTT CASSDRDRGNQPQHF
once 15 TRBJ2-3 . TRBV5-4 TGTGCCAGCAGCTTGTATGCGGCCAGCACAGATACGCAGTATTTT CASSLYAASTDTQYF
. 15 TRBJ1-2 . TRBV5-1 TGCGCCAGCAGCCCAGGGGACATGGGTCGCTATGGCTACACCTTC CASSPGDMGRYGYTF
few 16 TRBJ1-1 . TRBV5-1 TGCGCCAGCAGCTTGGCCTATGACAGGCCCGATGGTGAAGCTTTCTTT CASSLAYDRPDGEAFF
few 12 TRBJ1-3 . TRBV3-1/TRBV3-2 TGTGCCAGCAGTGTATCTGGAAACACCATATATTTT CASSVSGNTIYF
many 14 TRBJ2-7 TRBD1 TRBV11-2 TGTGCCAGCAGCTTACGGGACAGGGTGGCCGAGCAGTACTTC CASSLRDRVAEQYF
. 13 TRBJ1-3 . TRBV18 TGTGCCAGCTCACCATTCCCCCCAGACACCATATATTTT CASSPFPPDTIYF
. 14 TRBJ2-7 . TRBV6-2/TRBV6-3 TGTGCCAGCAGCCGGGCCCTCGTCGCCTACGAGCAGTACTTC CASSRALVAYEQYF
. 14 TRBJ1-1 TRBD1 TRBV12-5 TGTGCTAGTGGGATGACAGGGCGGAACACTGAAGCTTTCTTT CASGMTGRNTEAFF
. 13 TRBJ1-2 TRBD1 TRBV28 TGTGCCAGCACTACAGGGGGTCGCTATGGCTACACCTTC CASTTGGRYGYTF
. 17 TRBJ1-2 TRBD1 TRBV5-1 TGCGCCAGCAGCTTCGGCCCCGGACAGGGGGCAGTCTATGGCTACACCTTC CASSFGPGQGAVYGYTF
. 16 TRBJ1-4 . TRBV14 TGTGCCAGCAGCCATCTTAAGGGGAAGAGTAATGAAAAACTGTTTTTT CASSHLKGKSNEKLFF
. 16 TRBJ1-4 . TRBV5-1 TGCGCCAGCAGTTCCCTTGGGGGCGGGGGTAGCGTAAAACTGTTTTTT CASSSLGGGGSVKLFF
. 13 TRBJ1-4 . TRBV6-5 TGTGCCAGCCGGGATGCAACTAATGAAAAACTGTTTTTT CASRDATNEKLFF
. 11 TRBJ2-1 . TRBV12-3/TRBV12-4 TGTGCCAGCAGCCTTACTAGGGATGCGGTCTTC CASSLTRDAVF
few 14 TRBJ1-1 . TRBV14 TGTGCCAGCAGCCAAGATCGGGGGGGGGCTGAAGCTTTCTTT CASSQDRGGAEAFF
. 13 TRBJ1-2 . TRBV12-3/TRBV12-4 TGTGCCAGCAAATTCGGACTTTTAGGTGGCTACACCTTC CASKFGLLGGYTF
once 14 TRBJ1-4 . TRBV7-2 TGTGCCAGCAGTCTTCAGGCAACTAATGAAAAACTGTTTTTT CASSLQATNEKLFF
. 13 TRBJ1-2 . TRBV6-5 TGTGCCAGCAGTTACTCGGGGGGGCTCGGCTACACCTTC CASSYSGGLGYTF
once 18 TRBJ2-3 TRBD2 TRBV4-2 TGTGCCAGCAGCCAAGATCAAGTTCTAGCGGGGGGGTCAGATACGCAGTATTTT CASSQDQVLAGGSDTQYF
. 17 TRBJ1-4 . TRBV3-1/TRBV3-2 TGTGCCAGCAGCCAAGCCTTCCTAGGGGCTGTTAATGAAAAACTGTTTTTT CASSQAFLGAVNEKLFF
. 17 TRBJ2-2 . TRBV7-8 TGTGCCAGCAGCTCCCCACGGTGGGGGGGCGGGTTCGGGGAGCTGTTTTTT CASSSPRWGGGFGELFF
once 17 TRBJ1-6 TRBD1 TRBV7-2 TGTGCCAGCAGCCCAGGGGCAGGGGGAGAATGGGGGTCACCCCTCCACTTT CASSPGAGGEWGSPLHF
. 15 TRBJ1-1 TRBD1 TRBV19 TGTGCCAGTAGTATAATTCGACAGGGCATCCCTGAAGCTTTCTTT CASSIIRQGIPEAFF
. 13 TRBJ1-1 . TRBV3-1/TRBV3-2 TGTGCCAGCAGCCAAGGGAGGAACACTGAAGCTTTCTTT CASSQGRNTEAFF
. 15 TRBJ1-5 . TRBV15 TGTGCCACCAGCCGTGGGAGAGGGAGCAATCAGCCCCAGCATTTT CATSRGRGSNQPQHF
once 13 TRBJ2-3 TRBD1 TRBV28 TGTGCCAGCAGTTTCCCGGACAGGGCGGCGCAGTATTTT CASSFPDRAAQYF
few 15 TRBJ1-3 . TRBV6-1 TGTGCCAGCAGTGAAGTGAACGGTCGAGGGTACACCATATATTTT CASSEVNGRGYTIYF
. 15 TRBJ1-2 TRBD1 TRBV5-1 TGCGCCAGCAGCCAAGGACAGGTAGCTAACTATGGCTACACCTTC CASSQGQVANYGYTF
. 14 TRBJ1-1 TRBD1 TRBV18 TGTGCCAGCTCACCACTTGACAGGGGGCATGAAGCTTTCTTT CASSPLDRGHEAFF
. 16 TRBJ2-3 TRBD2 TRBV18 TGTGCCAGCTCACCAAATAGCGGGGGGATAACAGATACGCAGTATTTT CASSPNSGGITDTQYF